The 2 T cell receptor beta chains below come from one sample, sequenced in a study of blood T cell repertoires in COVID-19. Sequenced by immunoSEQ multiplex PCR; TCRdb stores in-frame clones only, minus some. The data hold about 140,000 clones, with around 83% observed a single time. Source material: peripheral blood. The receptors shown here come from a woman in her sixties or seventies with acute or convalescent COVID-19.

The rearrangement joins TRBV5-1 to TRBJ2-2; D not resolved. Between the trimmed V and J ends, which lost 2 bases and 3 bases, there was a span of 5 bases. The CDR3 is 13 residues long. Germline V gene data show CDR1 as SGHRS and CDR2 as YFSETQ. This CDR3 reads CASSFQDTGELFF. The CDR3, as DNA: TGCGCCAGCAGCTTCCAGGACACCGGGGAGCTGTTTTTT.

The chain recombines TRBV30 with TRBJ1-5; D gene uncertain. Trimming removed 3 bases from V and 0 bases from J, with 6 bases in between. This CDR3 region has 13 residues. CDR1 and CDR2 (germline): GTSNPN, SVGIG (reference sequence). CDR3 sequence reads: CAWRRDSNQPQHF. DNA of the CDR3: TGTGCCTGGAGGAGGGATAGCAATCAGCCCCAGCATTTT. Using reference TRBV30 and TRBJ1-5 for the parts outside the CDR3, the full variable domain is SQTIHQWPATLVQPVGSPLSLECTVEGTSNPNLYWYRQAAGRGLQLLFYSVGIGQISSEVPQNLSASRPQDRQFILSSKKLLLSDSGFYLCAWRRDSNQPQHFGDGTRLSIL.